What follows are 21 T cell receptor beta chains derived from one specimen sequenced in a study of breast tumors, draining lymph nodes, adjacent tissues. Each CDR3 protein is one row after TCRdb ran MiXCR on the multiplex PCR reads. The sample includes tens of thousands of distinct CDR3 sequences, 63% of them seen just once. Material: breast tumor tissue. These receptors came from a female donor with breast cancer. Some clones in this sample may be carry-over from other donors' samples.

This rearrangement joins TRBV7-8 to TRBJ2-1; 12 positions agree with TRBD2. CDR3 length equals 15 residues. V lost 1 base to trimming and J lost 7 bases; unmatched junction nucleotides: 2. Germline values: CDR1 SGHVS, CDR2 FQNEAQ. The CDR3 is CASSLGTSGRNEQFF. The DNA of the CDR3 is TGTGCCAGCAGCTTAGGAACTAGCGGGAGGAATGAGCAGTTCTTC.

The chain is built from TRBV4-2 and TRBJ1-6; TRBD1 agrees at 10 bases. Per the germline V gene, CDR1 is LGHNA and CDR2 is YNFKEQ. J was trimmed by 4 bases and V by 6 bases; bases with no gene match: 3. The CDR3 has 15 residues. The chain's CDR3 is CASRPGQGYNSPLHF. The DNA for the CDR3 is TGTGCCAGCAGACCGGGACAGGGGTATAATTCACCCCTCCACTTT.

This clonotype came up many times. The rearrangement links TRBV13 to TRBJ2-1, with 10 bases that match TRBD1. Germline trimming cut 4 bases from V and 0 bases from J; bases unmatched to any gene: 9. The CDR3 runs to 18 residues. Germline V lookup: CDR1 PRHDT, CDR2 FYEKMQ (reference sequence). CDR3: CASSSGTGAIGSYNEQFF. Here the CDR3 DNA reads TGTGCCAGCAGCTCCGGGACAGGGGCGATCGGCTCCTACAATGAGCAGTTCTTC.

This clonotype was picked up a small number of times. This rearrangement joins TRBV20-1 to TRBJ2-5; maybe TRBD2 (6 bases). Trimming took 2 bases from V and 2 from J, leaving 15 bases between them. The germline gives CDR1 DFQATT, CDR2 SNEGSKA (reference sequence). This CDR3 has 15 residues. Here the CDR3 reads CSARRLGAGQETQYF. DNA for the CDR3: TGCAGTGCTAGAAGACTAGGGGCGGGACAAGAGACCCAGTACTTC.

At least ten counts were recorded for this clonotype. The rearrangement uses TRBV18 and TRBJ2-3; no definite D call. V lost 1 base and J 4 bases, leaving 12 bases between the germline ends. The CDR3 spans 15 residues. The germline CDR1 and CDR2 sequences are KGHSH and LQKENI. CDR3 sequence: CASSPLAGIPDTQYF. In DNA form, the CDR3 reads TGTGCCAGCTCACCACTTGCTGGGATTCCAGATACGCAGTATTTT. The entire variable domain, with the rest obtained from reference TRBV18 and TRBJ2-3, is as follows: NAGVMQNPRHLVRRRGQEARLRCSPMKGHSHVYWYRQLPEEGLKFMVYLQKENIIDESGMPKERFSAEFPKEGPSILRIQQVVRGDSAAYFCASSPLAGIPDTQYFGPGTRLTVL.

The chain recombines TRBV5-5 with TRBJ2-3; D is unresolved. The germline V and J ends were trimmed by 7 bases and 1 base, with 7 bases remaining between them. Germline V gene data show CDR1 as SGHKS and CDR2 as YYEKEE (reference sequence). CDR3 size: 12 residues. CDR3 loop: CASGHGTDTQYF. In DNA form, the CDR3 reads TGTGCCAGCGGCCACGGCACAGATACGCAGTATTTT.

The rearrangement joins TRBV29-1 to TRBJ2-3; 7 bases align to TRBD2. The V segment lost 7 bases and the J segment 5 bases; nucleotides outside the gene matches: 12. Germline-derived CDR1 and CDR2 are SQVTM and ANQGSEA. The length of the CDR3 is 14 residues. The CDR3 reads CSAKPAGVLDTQYF. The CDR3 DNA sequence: TGCAGCGCCAAACCGGCGGGAGTGTTAGATACGCAGTATTTT.

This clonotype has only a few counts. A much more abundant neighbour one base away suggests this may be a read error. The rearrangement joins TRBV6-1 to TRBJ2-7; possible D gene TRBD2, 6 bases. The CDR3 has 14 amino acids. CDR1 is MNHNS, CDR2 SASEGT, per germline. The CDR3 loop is CASSQTDYTYERYF. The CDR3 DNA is TGTGCCAGCAGTCAAACGGACTACACCTACGAGCGGTACTTC.

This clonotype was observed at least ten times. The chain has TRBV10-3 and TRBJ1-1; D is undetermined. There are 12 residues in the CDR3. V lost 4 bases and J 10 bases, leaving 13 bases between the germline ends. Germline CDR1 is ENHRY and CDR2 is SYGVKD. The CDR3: CAISAVRVGAFF. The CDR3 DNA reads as TGTGCCATCAGTGCCGTACGGGTAGGAGCTTTCTTT.

The CDR3 DNA is TGCGCCAGCAGCTTTCGCTACGAGCAGTACTTC. It is translated as CASSFRYEQYF. The chain recombines TRBV5-1 with TRBJ2-7; D is unresolved. V lost 2 bases and J 3 bases, leaving 3 bases between the germline ends. The CDR3 is 11 amino acids. Germline V gene lookup returns CDR1 SGHRS and CDR2 YFSETQ.

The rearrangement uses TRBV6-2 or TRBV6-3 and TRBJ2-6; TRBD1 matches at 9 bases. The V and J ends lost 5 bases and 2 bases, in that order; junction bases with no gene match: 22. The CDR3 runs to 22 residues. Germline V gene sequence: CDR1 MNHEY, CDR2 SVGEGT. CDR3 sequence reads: CASSHRLDGTGTPRAGANVLTF. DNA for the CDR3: TGTGCCAGCAGTCACCGCCTCGACGGGACAGGGACTCCCCGAGCTGGGGCCAACGTCCTGACTTTC.

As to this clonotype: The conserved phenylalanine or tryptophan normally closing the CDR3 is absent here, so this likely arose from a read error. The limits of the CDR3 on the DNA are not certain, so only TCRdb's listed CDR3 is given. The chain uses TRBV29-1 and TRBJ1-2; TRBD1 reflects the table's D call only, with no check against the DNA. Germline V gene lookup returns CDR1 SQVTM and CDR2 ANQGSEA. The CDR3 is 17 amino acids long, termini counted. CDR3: CSAVDSSSGDVGLWLHL.

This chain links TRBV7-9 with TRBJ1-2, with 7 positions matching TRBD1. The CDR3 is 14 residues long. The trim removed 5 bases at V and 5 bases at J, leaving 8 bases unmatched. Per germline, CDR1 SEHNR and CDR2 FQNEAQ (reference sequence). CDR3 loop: CASSQGDRPYGYTF. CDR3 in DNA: TGTGCCAGCAGCCAAGGGGACAGACCTTATGGCTACACCTTC. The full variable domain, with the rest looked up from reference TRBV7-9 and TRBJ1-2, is DTGVSQNPRHKITKRGQNVTFRCDPISEHNRLYWYRQTLGQGPEFLTYFQNEAQLEKSRLLSDRFSAERPKGSFSTLEIQRTEQGDSAMYLCASSQGDRPYGYTFGSGTRLTVV.

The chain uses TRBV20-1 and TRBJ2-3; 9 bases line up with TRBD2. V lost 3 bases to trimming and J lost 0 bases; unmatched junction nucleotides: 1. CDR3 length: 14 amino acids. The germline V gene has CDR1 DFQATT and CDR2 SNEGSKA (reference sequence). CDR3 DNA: TGCAGTGCTAGGCTAGCGGGGAGCACAGATACGCAGTATTTT. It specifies CSARLAGSTDTQYF.

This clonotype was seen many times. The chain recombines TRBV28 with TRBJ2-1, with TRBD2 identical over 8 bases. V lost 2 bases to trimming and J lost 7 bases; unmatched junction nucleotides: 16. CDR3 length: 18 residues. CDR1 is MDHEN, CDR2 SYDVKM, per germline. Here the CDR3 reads CASSLATPQREKENEQFF. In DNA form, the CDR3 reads TGTGCCAGCAGTTTAGCCACCCCCCAGCGGGAGAAGGAGAATGAGCAGTTCTTC.

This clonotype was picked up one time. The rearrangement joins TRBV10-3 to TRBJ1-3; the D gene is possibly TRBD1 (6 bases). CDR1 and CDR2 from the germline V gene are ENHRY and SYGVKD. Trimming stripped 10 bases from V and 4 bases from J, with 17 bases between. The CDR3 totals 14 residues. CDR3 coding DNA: TGTGCCACTGGGGACATTGGGATGGGAAACACCATATATTTT. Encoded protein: CATGDIGMGNTIYF.

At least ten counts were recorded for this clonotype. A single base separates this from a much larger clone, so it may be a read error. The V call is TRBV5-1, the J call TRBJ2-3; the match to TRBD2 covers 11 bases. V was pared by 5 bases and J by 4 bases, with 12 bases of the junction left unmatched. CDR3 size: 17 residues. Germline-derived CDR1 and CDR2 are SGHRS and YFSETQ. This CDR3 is CASRPVGLADLADTQYF. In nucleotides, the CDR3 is TGCGCCAGCAGGCCCGTGGGACTAGCGGACCTGGCAGATACGCAGTATTTT.

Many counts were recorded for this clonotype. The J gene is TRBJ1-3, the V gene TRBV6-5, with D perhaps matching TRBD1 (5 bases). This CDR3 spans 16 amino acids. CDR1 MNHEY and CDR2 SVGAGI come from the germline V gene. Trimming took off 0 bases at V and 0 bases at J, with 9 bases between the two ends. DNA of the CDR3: TGTGCCAGCAGTTACTCTGACAGAATCTCTGGAAACACCATATATTTT. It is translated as CASSYSDRISGNTIYF.

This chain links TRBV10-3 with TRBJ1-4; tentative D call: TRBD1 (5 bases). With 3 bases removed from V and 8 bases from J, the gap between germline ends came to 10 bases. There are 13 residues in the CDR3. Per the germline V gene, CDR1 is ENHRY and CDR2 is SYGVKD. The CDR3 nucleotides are TGTGCCATCAGTGAAGGCAGGGACGAAAAACTGTTTTTT. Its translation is CAISEGRDEKLFF.

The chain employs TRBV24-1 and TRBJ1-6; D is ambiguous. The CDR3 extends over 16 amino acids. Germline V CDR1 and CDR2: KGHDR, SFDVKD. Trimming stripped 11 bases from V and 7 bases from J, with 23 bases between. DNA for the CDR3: TGTGCCAGCACCTACGGCGGTAGCCAGGCCAATTCACCCCTCCACTTT. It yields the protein CASTYGGSQANSPLHF.

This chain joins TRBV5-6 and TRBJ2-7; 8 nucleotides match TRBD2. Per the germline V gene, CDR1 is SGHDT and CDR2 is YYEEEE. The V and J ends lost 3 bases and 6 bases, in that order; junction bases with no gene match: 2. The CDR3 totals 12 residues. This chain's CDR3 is CASSSGGPEQYF. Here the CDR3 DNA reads TGTGCCAGCAGCTCGGGGGGGCCCGAGCAGTACTTC. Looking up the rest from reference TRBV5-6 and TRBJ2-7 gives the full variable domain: DAGVTQSPTHLIKTRGQQVTLRCSPKSGHDTVSWYQQALGQGPQFIFQYYEEEERQRGNFPDRFSGHQFPNYSSELNVNALLLGDSALYLCASSSGGPEQYFGPGTRLTVT.